This T cell receptor (beta chain) was sequenced for a study of blood T cell repertoires in COVID-19. About the research overall: Samples taken during acute and convalescent COVID-19 were collected in the United States, Italy and Spain. Sources were T cells, B-cell-depleted T cells, or PBMCs; the material itself was cDNA or gDNA.

Per the original methods: Estimates of nucleated cell counts were drawn from the amplification of reference gene primers. This table comes from immunoSEQ multiplex PCR, and its TCRdb copy is limited to in-frame clones, with some not included. Clone size and V and J calls were adopted from that table, with D and trimming inferred from the DNA. Of about 98,000 clones listed, 82% were seen once; the top ten hold roughly 11%. The receptor was derived from a man aged 65 to 85 with active or convalescent COVID-19. Sequencing was done on a sample of peripheral blood.

The CDR3 nucleotides read TGTGCCAGCAGTCCGGGGGGGGCCGGGGAGCTGTTTTTT. Protein sequence: CASSPGGAGELFF. The V call is TRBV12-3 or TRBV12-4, the J call TRBJ2-2; 8 bases agree with TRBD2. The CDR3 is 13 residues long. The V and J ends lost 5 bases and 6 bases, in that order; junction bases with no gene match: 2.